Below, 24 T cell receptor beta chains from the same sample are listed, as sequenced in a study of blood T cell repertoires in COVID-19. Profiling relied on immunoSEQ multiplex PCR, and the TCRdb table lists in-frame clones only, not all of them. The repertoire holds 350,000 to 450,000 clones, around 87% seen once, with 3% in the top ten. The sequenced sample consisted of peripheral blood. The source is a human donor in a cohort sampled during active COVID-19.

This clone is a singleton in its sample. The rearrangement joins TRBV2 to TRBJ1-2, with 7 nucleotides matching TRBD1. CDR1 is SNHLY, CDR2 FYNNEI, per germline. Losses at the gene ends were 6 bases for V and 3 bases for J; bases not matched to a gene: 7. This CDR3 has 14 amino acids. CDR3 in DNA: TGTGCCAGCAGCCCGGACAGGAATTACTATGGCTACACCTTC. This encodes CASSPDRNYYGYTF.

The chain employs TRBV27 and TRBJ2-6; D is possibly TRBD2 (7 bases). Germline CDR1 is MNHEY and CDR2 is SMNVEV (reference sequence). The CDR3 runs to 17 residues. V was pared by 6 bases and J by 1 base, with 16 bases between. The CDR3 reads CASSPRGGRSGANVLTF. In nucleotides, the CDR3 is TGTGCCAGCAGCCCAAGGGGGGGGAGATCTGGGGCCAACGTCCTGACTTTC. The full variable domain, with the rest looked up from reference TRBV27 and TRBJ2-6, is EAQVTQNPRYLITVTGKKLTVTCSQNMNHEYMSWYRQDPGLGLRQIYYSMNVEVTDKGDVPEGYKVSRKEKRNFPLILESPSPNQTSLYFCASSPRGGRSGANVLTFGAGSRLTVL.

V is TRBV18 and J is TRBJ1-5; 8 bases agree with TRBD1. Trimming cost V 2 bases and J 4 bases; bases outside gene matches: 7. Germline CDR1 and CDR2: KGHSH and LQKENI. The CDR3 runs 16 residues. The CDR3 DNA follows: TGTGCCAGCTCACCATTGATAGGACAGGGTAATCAGCCCCAGCATTTT. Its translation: CASSPLIGQGNQPQHF.

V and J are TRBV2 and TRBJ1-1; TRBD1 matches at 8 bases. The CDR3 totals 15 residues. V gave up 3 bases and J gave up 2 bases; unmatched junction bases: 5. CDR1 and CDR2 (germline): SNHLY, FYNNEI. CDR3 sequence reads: CASSDRDRTNTEAFF. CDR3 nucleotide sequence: TGTGCCAGCAGTGATAGGGACAGGACCAACACTGAAGCTTTCTTT.

The CDR3 sequence is CASSLGQLYEQYF. For the CDR3, the DNA is TGTGCCAGCAGCTTGGGACAGCTCTACGAGCAGTACTTC. The chain links TRBV5-6 to TRBJ2-7; D perhaps matches TRBD1 (5 bases). This CDR3 spans 13 amino acids. Germline lookup yields CDR1 SGHDT and CDR2 YYEEEE. Trimming took 0 bases from V and 3 from J, leaving 7 bases between them. Together with reference TRBV5-6 and TRBJ2-7, the CDR3 gives the full variable domain: DAGVTQSPTHLIKTRGQQVTLRCSPKSGHDTVSWYQQALGQGPQFIFQYYEEEERQRGNFPDRFSGHQFPNYSSELNVNALLLGDSALYLCASSLGQLYEQYFGPGTRLTVT.

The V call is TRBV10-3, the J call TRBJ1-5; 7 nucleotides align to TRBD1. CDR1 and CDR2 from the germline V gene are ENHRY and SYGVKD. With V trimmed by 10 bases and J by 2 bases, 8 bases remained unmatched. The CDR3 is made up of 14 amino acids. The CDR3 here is CATTPDRGNQPQHF. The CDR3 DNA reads TGTGCCACTACCCCCGACAGGGGCAATCAGCCCCAGCATTTT.

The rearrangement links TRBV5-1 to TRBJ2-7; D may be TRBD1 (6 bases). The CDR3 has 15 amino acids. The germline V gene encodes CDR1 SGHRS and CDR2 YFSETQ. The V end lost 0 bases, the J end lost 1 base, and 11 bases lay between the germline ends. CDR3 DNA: TGCGCCAGCAGCTTGGAACAGGGATTGTCCTACGAGCAGTACTTC. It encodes CASSLEQGLSYEQYF.

The CDR3, as DNA: TGTGCCAGCTCACCACCGACCGGGAGTGCCCCACATGGCTACACCTTC. Protein product: CASSPPTGSAPHGYTF. This chain connects TRBV18 to TRBJ1-2; D unclear. Trimming took 0 bases from V and 6 from J, leaving 17 bases between them. This CDR3 region has 16 residues. The germline CDR1 and CDR2 sequences are KGHSH and LQKENI.

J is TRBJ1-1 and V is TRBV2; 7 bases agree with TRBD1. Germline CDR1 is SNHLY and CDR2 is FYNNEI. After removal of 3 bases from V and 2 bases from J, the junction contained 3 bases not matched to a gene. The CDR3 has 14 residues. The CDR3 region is CASSEQGVNTEAFF. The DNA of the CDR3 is TGTGCCAGCAGTGAGCAGGGGGTTAACACTGAAGCTTTCTTT.

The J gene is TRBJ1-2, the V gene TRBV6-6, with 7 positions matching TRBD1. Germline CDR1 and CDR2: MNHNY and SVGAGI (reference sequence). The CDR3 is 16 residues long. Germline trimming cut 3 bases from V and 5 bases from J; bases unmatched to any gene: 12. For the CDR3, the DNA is TGTGCCAGCAGTTATTTGGTAGGGGGCTCAGGGTATGGCTACACCTTC. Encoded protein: CASSYLVGGSGYGYTF.

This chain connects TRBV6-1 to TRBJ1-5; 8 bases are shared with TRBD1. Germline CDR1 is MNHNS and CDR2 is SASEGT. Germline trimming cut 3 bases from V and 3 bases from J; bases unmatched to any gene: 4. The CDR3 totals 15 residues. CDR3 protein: CASSDRGRANQPQHF. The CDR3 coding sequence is TGTGCCAGCAGTGACAGGGGGCGAGCCAATCAGCCCCAGCATTTT.

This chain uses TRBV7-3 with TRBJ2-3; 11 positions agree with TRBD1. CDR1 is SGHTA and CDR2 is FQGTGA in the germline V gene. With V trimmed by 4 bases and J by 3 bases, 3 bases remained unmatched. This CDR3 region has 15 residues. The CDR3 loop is CASSWTGGGTDTQYF. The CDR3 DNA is TGTGCCAGCAGCTGGACAGGGGGCGGGACAGATACGCAGTATTTT.

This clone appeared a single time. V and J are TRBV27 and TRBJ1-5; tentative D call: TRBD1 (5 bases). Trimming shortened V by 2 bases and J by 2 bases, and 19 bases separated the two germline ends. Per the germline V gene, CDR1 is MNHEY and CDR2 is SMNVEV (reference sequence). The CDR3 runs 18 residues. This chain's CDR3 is CASSLLAREGMGNQPQHF. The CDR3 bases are TGTGCCAGCAGTTTACTCGCCAGGGAAGGTATGGGCAATCAGCCCCAGCATTTT.

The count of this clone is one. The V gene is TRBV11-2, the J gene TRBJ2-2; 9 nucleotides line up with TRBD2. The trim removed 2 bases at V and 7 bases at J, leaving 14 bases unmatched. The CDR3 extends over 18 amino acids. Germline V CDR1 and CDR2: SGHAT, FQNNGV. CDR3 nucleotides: TGTGCCAGCAGCTTACGGGCAGTAGCGGGAGAAATTAACGGGGAGCTGTTTTTT. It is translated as CASSLRAVAGEINGELFF. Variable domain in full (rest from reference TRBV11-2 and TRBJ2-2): EAGVAQSPRYKIIEKRQSVAFWCNPISGHATLYWYQQILGQGPKLLIQFQNNGVVDDSQLPKDRFSAERLKGVDSTLKIQPAKLEDSAVYLCASSLRAVAGEINGELFFGEGSRLTVL.

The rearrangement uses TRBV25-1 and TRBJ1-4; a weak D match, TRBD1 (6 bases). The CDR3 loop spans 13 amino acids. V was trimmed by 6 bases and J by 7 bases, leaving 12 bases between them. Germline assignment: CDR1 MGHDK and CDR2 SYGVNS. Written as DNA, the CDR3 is TGTGCCAGCAGCGCGGGGGCCGGTGAAAAACTGTTTTTT. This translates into CASSAGAGEKLFF.

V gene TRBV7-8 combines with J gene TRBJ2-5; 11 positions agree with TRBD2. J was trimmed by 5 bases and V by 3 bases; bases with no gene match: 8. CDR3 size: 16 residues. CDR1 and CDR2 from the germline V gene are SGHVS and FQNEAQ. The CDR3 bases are TGTGCCAGCAGCTTCAGACTAGCGGGAAGGGAGGAGACCCAGTACTTC. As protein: CASSFRLAGREETQYF.

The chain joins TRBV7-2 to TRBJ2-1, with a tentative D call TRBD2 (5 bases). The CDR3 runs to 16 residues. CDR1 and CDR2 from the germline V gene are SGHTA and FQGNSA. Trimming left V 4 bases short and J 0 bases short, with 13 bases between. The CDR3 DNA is TGTGCCAGCAGCTCCCGGACTGGGAGCTCCTACAATGAGCAGTTCTTC. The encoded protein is CASSSRTGSSYNEQFF.

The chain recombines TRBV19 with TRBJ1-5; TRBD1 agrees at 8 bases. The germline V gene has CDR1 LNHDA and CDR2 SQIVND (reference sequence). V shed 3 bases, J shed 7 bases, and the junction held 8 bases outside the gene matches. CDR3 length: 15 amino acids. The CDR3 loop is CASSIKFRGQQPQHF. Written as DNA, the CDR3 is TGTGCCAGTAGTATTAAATTCAGGGGGCAACAGCCCCAGCATTTT.

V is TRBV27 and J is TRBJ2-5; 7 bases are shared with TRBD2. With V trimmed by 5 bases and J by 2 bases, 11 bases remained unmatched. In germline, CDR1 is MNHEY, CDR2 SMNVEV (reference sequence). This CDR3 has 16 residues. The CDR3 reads CASSGQIGLVQETQYF. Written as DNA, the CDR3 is TGTGCCAGCAGTGGCCAAATCGGACTAGTTCAAGAGACCCAGTACTTC.

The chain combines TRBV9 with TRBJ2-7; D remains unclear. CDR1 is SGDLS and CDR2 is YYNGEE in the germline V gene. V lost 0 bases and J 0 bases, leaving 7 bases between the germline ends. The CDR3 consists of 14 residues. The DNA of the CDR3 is TGTGCCAGCAGCGTAGTTGCCAGCTCCTACGAGCAGTACTTC. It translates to CASSVVASSYEQYF.

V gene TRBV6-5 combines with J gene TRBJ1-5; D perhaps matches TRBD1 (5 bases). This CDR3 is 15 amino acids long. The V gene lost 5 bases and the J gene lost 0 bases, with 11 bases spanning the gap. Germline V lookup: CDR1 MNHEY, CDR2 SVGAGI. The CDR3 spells CASSLGHNSNQPQHF. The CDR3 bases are TGTGCCAGCAGTCTCGGACATAATAGCAATCAGCCCCAGCATTTT.

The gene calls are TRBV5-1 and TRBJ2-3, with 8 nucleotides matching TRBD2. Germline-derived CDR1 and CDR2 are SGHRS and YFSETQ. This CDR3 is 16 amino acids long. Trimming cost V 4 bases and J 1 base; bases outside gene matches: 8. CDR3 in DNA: TGCGCCAGCAGCCACGTTGGGCGGGAGGGCACAGATACGCAGTATTTT. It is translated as CASSHVGREGTDTQYF.

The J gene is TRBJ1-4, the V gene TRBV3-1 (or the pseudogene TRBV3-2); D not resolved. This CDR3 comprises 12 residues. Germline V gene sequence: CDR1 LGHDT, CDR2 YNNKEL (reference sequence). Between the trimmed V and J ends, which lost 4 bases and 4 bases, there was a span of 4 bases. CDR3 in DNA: TGTGCCAGCAGCCGACTTAATGAAAAACTGTTTTTT. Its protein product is CASSRLNEKLFF.

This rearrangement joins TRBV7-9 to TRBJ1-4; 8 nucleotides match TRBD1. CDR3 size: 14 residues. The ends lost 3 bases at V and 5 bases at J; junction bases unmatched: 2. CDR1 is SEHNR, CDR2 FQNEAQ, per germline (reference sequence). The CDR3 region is CASSFGTGNEKLFF. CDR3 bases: TGTGCCAGCAGCTTCGGGACAGGCAATGAAAAACTGTTTTTT.